A selection of T cell receptor beta chains follows, all from one sample in a study of STAT3 mutations in large granular lymphocyte leukemia. Some clones are missing from TCRdb's copy, which holds only in-frame ones; the method was immunoSEQ multiplex PCR. The sample records around 13,000 clones, around nine tenths being singletons. The specimen sequenced was peripheral blood mononuclear cells. The receptor source for this set is a man between 40 and 49 years old with T-cell large granular lymphocyte leukemia. Some clones in this sample may be carry-over from other donors' samples. CDR3s include the opening cysteine and the closing phenylalanine or tryptophan. The order of the fields is V gene, D gene, CDR3 length, clone size, J gene, CDR3 DNA, CDR3 protein. D genes are given only for firm matches. Clone size, where shown, is once, few, many, or a class for clones that have expanded.

>TRBV19|.|16|.|TRBJ2-7
TGTGCCAGTAGTACCCGGGCAGACTCTAATACCTACGAGCAGTACTTC
CASSTRADSNTYEQYF
>TRBV10-2|.|16|.|TRBJ2-5
TGCGCCAGCAGTGAGAGAGGCGGACAGAACCAAGAGACCCAGTACTTC
CASSERGGQNQETQYF
>TRBV10-3|.|13|.|TRBJ1-2
TGTGCCATCAGGGGTGGGGCTAACTATGGCTACACCTTC
CAIRGGANYGYTF
>TRBV23-1|.|14|.|TRBJ1-4
TGCGCCAGCAATCGGGAACGTGGGGAAGAAAAACTGTTTTTT
CASNRERGEEKLFF
>TRBV5-1|.|13|medium-sized|TRBJ2-3
TGCGCCAGCAGCTTGGATGGCTCAGATACGCAGTATTTT
CASSLDGSDTQYF
>TRBV27|TRBD1|15|.|TRBJ2-5
TGTGCCAGCAGTTTCTCAACAGGGGAAGGGGAGACCCAGTACTTC
CASSFSTGEGETQYF
>TRBV6-5|.|15|.|TRBJ1-1
TGTGCCAGCAGTTACTCGATTTGGGGTGCGGTCGAAGCTTTCTTT
CASSYSIWGAVEAFF
>TRBV7-2|.|15|.|TRBJ1-1
TGTGCCAGCAGCTTAGCGCTTGGGGGGGGGACTGAAGCTTTCTTT
CASSLALGGGTEAFF
>TRBV5-5|TRBD1|14|.|TRBJ2-7
TGTGCCAGCAGCTTCGGGGACAGAGCCTACGAGCAGTACTTC
CASSFGDRAYEQYF
>TRBV13|TRBD2|17|.|TRBJ2-1
TGTGCCAGCAGCTTAGGTGCTAGCGGGGGGCCTTACAATGAGCAGTTCTTC
CASSLGASGGPYNEQFF
>TRBV18|.|14|.|TRBJ2-1
TGTGCCAGCTCACCATCTTCAGGGGGGGATGAGCAGTTCTTC
CASSPSSGGDEQFF
>TRBV29-1|TRBD2|12|.|TRBJ2-3
TGCAGCGTTCGGGGGGACACAGATACGCAGTATTTT
CSVRGDTDTQYF
>TRBV19|.|11|few|TRBJ2-5
TGTGCCACCGCGGGCGGAGAGACCCAGTACTTC
CATAGGETQYF
>TRBV7-2|.|15|.|TRBJ2-2
TGTGCCAGCAGCCTCCTCGGAGGGAACACCGGGGAGCTGTTTTTT
CASSLLGGNTGELFF
>TRBV7-6|TRBD2|15|few|TRBJ2-2
TGTGCCAGCAGCTTTGGTGTAGCGGGCACCGGGGAGCTGTTTTTT
CASSFGVAGTGELFF
>TRBV27|.|15|.|TRBJ1-6
TGTGCCAGCAGTTCCTTCACGGGGGGCCCTTCACCCCTCCACTTT
CASSSFTGGPSPLHF
>TRBV11-2|TRBD1|14|.|TRBJ1-2
TGTGCCAGCAGCTCGGGACAGCGGAACTATGGCTACACCTTC
CASSSGQRNYGYTF
>TRBV6-6|TRBD2|15|.|TRBJ2-3
TGTGCCAGCAGTTACACTAGCGGGGTAGCAGATACGCAGTATTTT
CASSYTSGVADTQYF
>TRBV6-5|.|14|.|TRBJ1-2
TGTGCCAGCAGTTACTCTCCCCCTAACTATGGCTACACCTTC
CASSYSPPNYGYTF
>TRBV5-1|.|15|.|TRBJ2-3
TGCGCCAGCAGTGACCAGGGGATTAGCACAGATACGCAGTATTTT
CASSDQGISTDTQYF
>TRBV5-4|.|11|.|TRBJ2-4
TGTGCCAGCAGCTTTGGAAACATTCAGTACTTC
CASSFGNIQYF
>TRBV5-6|TRBD1|18|.|TRBJ1-4
TGTGCCAGCAGCTTGGTGGTTTTACAGGGGGCGACTAATGAAAAACTGTTTTTT
CASSLVVLQGATNEKLFF
>TRBV7-9|TRBD1|16|.|TRBJ2-5
TGTGCCAGCAGCCTAGGGGACAGGGGCGGGCAAGAGACCCAGTACTTC
CASSLGDRGGQETQYF
>TRBV10-1|.|15|few|TRBJ2-5
TGCGCCAGCAGTGAATTGAGGGGGGAAGGGGAGACCCAGTACTTC
CASSELRGEGETQYF
>TRBV5-1|TRBD1|17|.|TRBJ1-5
TGCGCCAGCAGCTTGACGCCGGGACAGGGAAGCAATCAGCCCCAGCATTTT
CASSLTPGQGSNQPQHF
>TRBV19|.|13|.|TRBJ2-7
TGTGCCAGTAGCCCCCAGCAGGGATCCGAGCAGTACTTC
CASSPQQGSEQYF
>TRBV5-4|TRBD1|15|.|TRBJ1-2
TGTGCCAGCAGCTCGACAGGGGGCGCAACCTATGGCTACACCTTC
CASSSTGGATYGYTF
>TRBV7-9|.|13|.|TRBJ2-7
TGTGCCAGCGGACCAGTATTCTCCTACGAGCAGTACTTC
CASGPVFSYEQYF
>TRBV5-1|.|13|.|TRBJ1-2
TGCGCCAGCAGCTTGTCTTCAGTCTATGGCTACACCTTC
CASSLSSVYGYTF
>TRBV7-9|.|16|.|TRBJ2-2
TGTGCCAGCAGCTTAGTGGGGTCTGGGTACACCGGGGAGCTGTTTTTT
CASSLVGSGYTGELFF
>TRBV11-2|.|14|.|TRBJ1-1
TGTGCCAGCAGCTTAGTGCCCGGGAACACTGAAGCTTTCTTT
CASSLVPGNTEAFF
>TRBV9|.|17|.|TRBJ2-2
TGTGCCAGCAGCGCCACTTCCAGGGGATCTAACACCGGGGAGCTGTTTTTT
CASSATSRGSNTGELFF
>TRBV19|TRBD1|15|.|TRBJ1-5
TGTGCCAGTAGATCAGGGACAGGGGGCAATCAGCCCCAGCATTTT
CASRSGTGGNQPQHF
>TRBV5-5|.|13|.|TRBJ1-1
TGTGCCAGCAGCTCCTTGACAGGCACCAAAGCTTTCTTT
CASSSLTGTKAFF
>TRBV6-5|.|13|.|TRBJ1-2
TGTGCCAGCAGTTACGGGGGGTCTCTTCCCTACACCTTC
CASSYGGSLPYTF
>TRBV4-3|.|16|.|TRBJ2-1
TGCGCCAGCAGCCAAGATTCAAGCGGACCCTACAATGAGCAGTTCTTC
CASSQDSSGPYNEQFF
>TRBV19|.|14|.|TRBJ1-5
TGTGCCAGTAGCCTTCAGGGAGGCAATCAGCCCCAGCATTTT
CASSLQGGNQPQHF
>TRBV5-4|.|15|.|TRBJ1-6
TGTGCCAGCAGCTTGGGACGTCCTGGAAATTCACCCCTCCACTTT
CASSLGRPGNSPLHF